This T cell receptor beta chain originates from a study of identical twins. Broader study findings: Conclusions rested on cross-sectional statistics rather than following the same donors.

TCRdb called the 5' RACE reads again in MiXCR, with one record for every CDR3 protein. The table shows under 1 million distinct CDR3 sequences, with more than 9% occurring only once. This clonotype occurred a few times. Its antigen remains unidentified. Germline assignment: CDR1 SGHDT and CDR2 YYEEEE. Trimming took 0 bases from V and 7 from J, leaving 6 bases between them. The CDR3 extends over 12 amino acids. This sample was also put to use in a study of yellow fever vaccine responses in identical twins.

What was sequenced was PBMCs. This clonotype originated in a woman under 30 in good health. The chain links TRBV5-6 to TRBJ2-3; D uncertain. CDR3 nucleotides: TGTGCCAGCAGCTTGGGACCCAATACGCAGTATTTT. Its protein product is CASSLGPNTQYF.